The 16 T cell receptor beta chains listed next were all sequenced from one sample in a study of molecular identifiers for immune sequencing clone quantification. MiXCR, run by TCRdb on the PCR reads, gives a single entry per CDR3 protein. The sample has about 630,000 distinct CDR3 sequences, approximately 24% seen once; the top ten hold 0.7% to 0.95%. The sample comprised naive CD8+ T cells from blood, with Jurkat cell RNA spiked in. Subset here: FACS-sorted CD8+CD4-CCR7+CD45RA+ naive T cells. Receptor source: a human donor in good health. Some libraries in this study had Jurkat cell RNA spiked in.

DNA for the CDR3: TGTGCCAGCAGTTTAGCGAGGGAGGGGCTAACCCTCTATGGCTACACCTTC. Translating it yields CASSLAREGLTLYGYTF. The chain combines TRBV12-3 or TRBV12-4 with TRBJ1-2; perhaps TRBD1 as D (5 bases). Trimming took 0 bases from V and 4 from J, leaving 18 bases between them. This CDR3 contains 17 residues.

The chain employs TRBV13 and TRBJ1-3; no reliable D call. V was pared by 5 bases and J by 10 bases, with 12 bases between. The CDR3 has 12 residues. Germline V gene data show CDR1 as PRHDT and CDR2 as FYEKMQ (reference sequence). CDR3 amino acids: CASSIRPGTIYF. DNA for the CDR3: TGTGCCAGCAGCATACGACCCGGAACCATATATTTT. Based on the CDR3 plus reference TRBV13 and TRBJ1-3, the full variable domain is AAGVIQSPRHLIKEKRETATLKCYPIPRHDTVYWYQQGPGQDPQFLISFYEKMQSDKGSIPDRFSAQQFSDYHSELNMSSLELGDSALYFCASSIRPGTIYFGEGSWLTVV.

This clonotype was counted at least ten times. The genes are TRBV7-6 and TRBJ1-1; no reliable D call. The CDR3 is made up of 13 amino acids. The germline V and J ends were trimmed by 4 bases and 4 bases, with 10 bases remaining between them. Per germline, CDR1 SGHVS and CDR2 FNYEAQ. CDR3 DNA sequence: TGTGCCAGCAGCTGGTCACCGGGCACTGAAGCTTTCTTT. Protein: CASSWSPGTEAFF.

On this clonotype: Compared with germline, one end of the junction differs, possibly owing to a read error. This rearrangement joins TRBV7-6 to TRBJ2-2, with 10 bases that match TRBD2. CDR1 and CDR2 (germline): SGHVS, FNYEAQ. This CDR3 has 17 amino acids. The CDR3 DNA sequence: TGTGCCAGCAGCGATAGTGTGGGACTAGCGAAAACCGGGGAGCTGTTTTTT. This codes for CASSDSVGLAKTGELFF.

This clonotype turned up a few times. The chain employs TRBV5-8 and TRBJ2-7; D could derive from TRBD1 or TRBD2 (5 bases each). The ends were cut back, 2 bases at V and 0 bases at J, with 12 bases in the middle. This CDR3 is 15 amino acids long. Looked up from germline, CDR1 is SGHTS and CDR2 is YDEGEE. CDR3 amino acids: CASSFGTAFSYEQYF. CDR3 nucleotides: TGTGCCAGCAGCTTCGGGACGGCTTTCTCCTACGAGCAGTACTTC.

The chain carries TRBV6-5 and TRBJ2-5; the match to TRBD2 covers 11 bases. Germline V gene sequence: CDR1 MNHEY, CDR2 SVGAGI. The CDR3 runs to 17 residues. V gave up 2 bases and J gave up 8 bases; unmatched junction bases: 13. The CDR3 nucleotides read TGTGCCAGCAGTTACCGCGTTCCGGGACTAGCGGAGCATACCCAGTACTTC. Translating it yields CASSYRVPGLAEHTQYF.

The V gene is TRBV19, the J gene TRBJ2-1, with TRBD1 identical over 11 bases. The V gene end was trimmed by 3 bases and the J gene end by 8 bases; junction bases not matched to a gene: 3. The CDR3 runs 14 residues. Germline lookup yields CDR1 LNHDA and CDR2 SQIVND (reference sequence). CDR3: CASSMDRGLYEQFF. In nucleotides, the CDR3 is TGTGCCAGTAGTATGGACAGGGGGCTCTATGAGCAGTTCTTC.

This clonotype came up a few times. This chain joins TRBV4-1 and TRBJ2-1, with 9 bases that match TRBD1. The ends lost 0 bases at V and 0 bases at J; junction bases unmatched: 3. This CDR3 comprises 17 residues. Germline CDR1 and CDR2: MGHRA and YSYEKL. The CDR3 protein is CASSQDRGQGSYNEQFF. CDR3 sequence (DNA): TGCGCCAGCAGCCAAGATCGGGGACAGGGCTCCTACAATGAGCAGTTCTTC.

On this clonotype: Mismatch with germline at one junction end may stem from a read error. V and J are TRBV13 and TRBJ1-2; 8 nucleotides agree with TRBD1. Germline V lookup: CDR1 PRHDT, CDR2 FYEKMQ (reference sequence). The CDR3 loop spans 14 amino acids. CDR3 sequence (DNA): TGTGCCGGCAGCTCGACAGGGGATACCTATGGCTACACCTTC. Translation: CAGSSTGDTYGYTF.

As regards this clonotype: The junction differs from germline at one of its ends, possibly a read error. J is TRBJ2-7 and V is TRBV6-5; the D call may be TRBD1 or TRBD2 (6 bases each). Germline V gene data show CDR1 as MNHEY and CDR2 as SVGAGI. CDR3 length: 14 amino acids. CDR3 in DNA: TGTGCCTGCAGTCCCGGGGGCCCAACCCACGAGCAGTACTTC. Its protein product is CACSPGGPTHEQYF.

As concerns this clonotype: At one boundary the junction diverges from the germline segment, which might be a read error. DNA for the CDR3: TGTGCCATCAGTAAGGCGGGGTCTGGAAACCCCATATATTTT. Amino acid sequence: CAISKAGSGNPIYF. V is TRBV10-3 and J is TRBJ1-3; D uncertain. The CDR3 runs 14 residues. Per germline, CDR1 ENHRY and CDR2 SYGVKD.

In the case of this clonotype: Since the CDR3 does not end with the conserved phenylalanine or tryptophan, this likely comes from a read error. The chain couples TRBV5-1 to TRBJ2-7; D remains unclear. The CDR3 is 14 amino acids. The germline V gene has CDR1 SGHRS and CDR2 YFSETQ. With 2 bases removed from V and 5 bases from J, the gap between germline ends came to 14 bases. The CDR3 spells CASSLSFGRDEQYS. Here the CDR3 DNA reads TGCGCCAGCAGCTTATCGTTCGGTAGGGACGAGCAGTACTCC.

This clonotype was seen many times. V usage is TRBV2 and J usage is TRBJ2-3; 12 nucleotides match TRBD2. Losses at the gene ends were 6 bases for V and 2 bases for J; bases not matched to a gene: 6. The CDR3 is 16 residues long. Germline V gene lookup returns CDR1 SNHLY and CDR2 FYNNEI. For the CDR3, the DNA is TGTGCCAGCAGACAACTAGCGGGAGGTTTCACAGATACGCAGTATTTT. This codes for CASRQLAGGFTDTQYF.

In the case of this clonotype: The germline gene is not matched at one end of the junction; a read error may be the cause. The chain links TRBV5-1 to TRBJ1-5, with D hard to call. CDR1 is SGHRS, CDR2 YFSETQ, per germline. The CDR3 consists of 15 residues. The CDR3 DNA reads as TGCGCCAGCAGGGGCGGGCAGATCGACAATCAGCCCCCGCATTTT. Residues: CASRGGQIDNQPPHF.

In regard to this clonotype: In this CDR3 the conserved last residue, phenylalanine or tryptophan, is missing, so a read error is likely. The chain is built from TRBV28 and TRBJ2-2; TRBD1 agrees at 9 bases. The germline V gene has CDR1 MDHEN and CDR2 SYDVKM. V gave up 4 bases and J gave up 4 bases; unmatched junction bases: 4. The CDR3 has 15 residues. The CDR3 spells CASSYRGLSTGELFS. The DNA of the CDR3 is TGTGCCAGCAGTTACAGGGGGCTCTCCACCGGGGAGCTGTTTTCT.

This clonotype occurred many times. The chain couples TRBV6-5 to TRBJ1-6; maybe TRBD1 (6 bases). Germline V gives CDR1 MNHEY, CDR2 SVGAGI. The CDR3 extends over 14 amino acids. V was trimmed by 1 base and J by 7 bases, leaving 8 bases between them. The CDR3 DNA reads TGTGCCAGCAGTTACTTGGACAGAAATTCACCCCTCCACTTT. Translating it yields CASSYLDRNSPLHF.